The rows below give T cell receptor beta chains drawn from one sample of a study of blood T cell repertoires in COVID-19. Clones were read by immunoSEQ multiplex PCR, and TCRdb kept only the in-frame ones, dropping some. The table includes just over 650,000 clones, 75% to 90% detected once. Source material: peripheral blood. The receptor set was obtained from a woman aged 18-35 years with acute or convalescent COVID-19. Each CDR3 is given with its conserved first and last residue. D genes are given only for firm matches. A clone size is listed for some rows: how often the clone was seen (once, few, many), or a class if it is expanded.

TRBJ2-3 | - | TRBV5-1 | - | CASSLQGIGSDTQYF | TGCGCCAGCAGCTTACAGGGAATTGGGTCAGATACGCAGTATTTT
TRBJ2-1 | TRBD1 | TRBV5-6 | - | CASSRTGVNNEQFF | TGTGCCAGCAGTCGGACAGGGGTAAACAATGAGCAGTTCTTC
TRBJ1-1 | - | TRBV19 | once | CATTAGLGTEAFF | TGTGCCACCACGGCAGGGTTGGGCACTGAAGCTTTCTTT
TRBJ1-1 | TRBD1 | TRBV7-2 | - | CASSPRTGRDTEAFF | TGTGCCAGCAGCCCACGGACAGGAAGGGACACTGAAGCTTTCTTT
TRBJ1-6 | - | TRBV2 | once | CASGRTSSYNSPLHF | TGTGCCAGCGGACGGACTAGCTCCTATAATTCACCCCTCCACTTT
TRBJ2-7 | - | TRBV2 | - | CASSERGARQGKQYF | TGTGCCAGCAGTGAAAGGGGGGCTCGACAGGGAAAGCAGTACTTC
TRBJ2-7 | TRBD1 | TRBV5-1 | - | CASSSWTGGGYEQYF | TGCGCCAGCAGCTCATGGACAGGGGGTGGGTACGAGCAGTACTTC
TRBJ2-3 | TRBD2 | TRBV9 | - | CASSVDGGGADTQYF | TGTGCCAGCAGCGTAGACGGCGGGGGGGCGGATACGCAGTATTTT
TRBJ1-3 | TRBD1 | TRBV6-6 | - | CASSYIPTGTGFYF | TGTGCCAGCAGTTATATTCCCACCGGGACAGGGTTTTATTTT
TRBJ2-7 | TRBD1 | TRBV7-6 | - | CASSSPDRGYEQYF | TGTGCCAGCAGCTCCCCGGACAGGGGTTACGAGCAGTACTTC
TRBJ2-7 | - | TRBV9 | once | CASSSGADNHEQYF | TGTGCCAGCAGCTCAGGGGCGGATAACCACGAGCAGTACTTC
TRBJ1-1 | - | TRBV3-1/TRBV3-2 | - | CASRPRAGETEAFF | TGTGCCAGCAGACCCAGGGCAGGGGAAACTGAAGCTTTCTTT
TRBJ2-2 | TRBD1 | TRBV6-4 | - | CASSGTGGHVGELFF | TGTGCCAGCAGTGGGACAGGGGGCCACGTCGGGGAGCTGTTTTTT
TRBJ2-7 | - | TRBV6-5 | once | CASSRDISEQYF | TGTGCCAGCAGCCGGGACATTTCGGAGCAGTACTTC
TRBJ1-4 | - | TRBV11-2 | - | CASSLWQGNEKLFF | TGTGCCAGCAGCTTGTGGCAGGGAAATGAAAAACTGTTTTTT
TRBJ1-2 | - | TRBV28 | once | CASTPDSDGYTF | TGTGCCAGCACCCCGGACAGCGATGGCTACACCTTC
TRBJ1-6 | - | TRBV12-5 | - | CASALPPLGENSPLHF | TGTGCTAGTGCTTTACCCCCTCTGGGAGAGAATTCACCCCTCCACTTT
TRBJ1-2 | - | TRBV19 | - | CASTLRGGTLEDGYTF | TGTGCCAGTACCCTCCGGGGGGGTACTCTTGAAGATGGCTACACCTTC
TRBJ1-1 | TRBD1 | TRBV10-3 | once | CAASGTGIEAFF | TGTGCCGCCTCCGGGACAGGGATTGAAGCTTTCTTT
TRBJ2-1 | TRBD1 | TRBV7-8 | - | CASSLEQGYYYNEQFF | TGTGCCAGCAGCTTAGAACAGGGGTACTACTACAATGAGCAGTTCTTC
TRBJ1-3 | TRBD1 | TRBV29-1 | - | CSGLTGVGGNTIYF | TGCAGCGGACTAACAGGGGTAGGAGGAAACACCATATATTTT
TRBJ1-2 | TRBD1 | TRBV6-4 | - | CASSSGTGSGYTF | TGTGCCAGCAGTTCCGGGACAGGGAGTGGCTACACCTTC
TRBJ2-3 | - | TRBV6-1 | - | CASSEALGGATDTQYF | TGTGCCAGCAGTGAAGCGCTTGGTGGGGCCACAGATACGCAGTATTTT
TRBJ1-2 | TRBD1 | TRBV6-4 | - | CASSDSTQGIRGYTF | TGTGCCAGCAGTGACTCGACACAGGGGATACGGGGCTACACCTTC
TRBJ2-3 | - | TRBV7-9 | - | CASSLDRGVNTDTQYF | TGTGCCAGCAGCTTAGATAGGGGTGTCAACACAGATACGCAGTATTTT
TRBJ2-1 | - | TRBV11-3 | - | CASSPSTYNEQFF | TGTGCCAGCAGCCCGAGTACCTACAATGAGCAGTTCTTC
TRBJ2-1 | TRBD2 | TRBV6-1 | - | CASSVLSSGHRANEQFF | TGTGCCAGCAGTGTCCTTTCTAGCGGGCATCGGGCCAATGAGCAGTTCTTC
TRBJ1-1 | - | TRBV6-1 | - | CASLFQGTTEAFF | TGTGCCAGCCTTTTTCAGGGTACCACTGAAGCTTTCTTT
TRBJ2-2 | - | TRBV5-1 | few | CASSLGGTNTGELFF | TGCGCCAGCAGCTTGGGAGGGACTAACACCGGGGAGCTGTTTTTT
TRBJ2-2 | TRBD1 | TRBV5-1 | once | CASSLGGGANTGELFF | TGCGCCAGCAGCTTGGGAGGGGGCGCGAACACCGGGGAGCTGTTTTTT
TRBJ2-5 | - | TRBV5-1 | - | CASSLTTDRRQETQYF | TGCGCCAGCAGCCTAACCACTGACAGGCGACAAGAGACCCAGTACTTC
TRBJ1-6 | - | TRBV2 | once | CASRQEGYSPLHF | TGTGCCAGCAGGCAGGAAGGCTATTCACCCCTCCACTTT
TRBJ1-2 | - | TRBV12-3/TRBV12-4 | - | CASSFQENYGYTF | TGTGCCAGCAGTTTCCAGGAAAACTATGGCTACACCTTC
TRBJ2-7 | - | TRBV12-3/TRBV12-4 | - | CASSFTLSYEQYF | TGTGCCAGCAGTTTTACACTATCCTACGAGCAGTACTTC
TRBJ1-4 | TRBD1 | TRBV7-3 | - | CASSSTGLSNEKLFF | TGTGCCAGCAGCTCGACAGGGCTTAGTAATGAAAAACTGTTTTTT
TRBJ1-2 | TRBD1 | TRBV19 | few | CASSTGTDSNYGYTF | TGTGCCAGTAGTACCGGGACAGATTCCAACTATGGCTACACCTTC
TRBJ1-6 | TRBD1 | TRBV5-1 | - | CASSLEGTGGSTLHF | TGCGCCAGCAGCTTGGAAGGGACAGGGGGGTCCACCCTCCACTTT
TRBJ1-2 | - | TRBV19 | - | CASSKGGYGYTF | TGTGCCAGTAGTAAAGGGGGATATGGCTACACCTTC
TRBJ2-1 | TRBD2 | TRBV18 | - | CASSREGRSYNEQFF | TGTGCCAGCTCACGGGAGGGGAGATCCTACAATGAGCAGTTCTTC
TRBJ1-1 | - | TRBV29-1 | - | CSMTRENTEAFF | TGCAGCATGACCCGGGAGAACACTGAAGCTTTCTTT
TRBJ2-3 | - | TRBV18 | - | CASSPIQGGGTDTQYF | TGTGCCAGCTCACCCATTCAGGGGGGCGGCACAGATACGCAGTATTTT
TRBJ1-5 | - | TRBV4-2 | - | CASSQGGIYSNQPQHF | TGTGCCAGCAGCCAAGGCGGGATATATAGCAATCAGCCCCAGCATTTT
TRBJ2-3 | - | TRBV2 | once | CASSEGSGSPTDTQYF | TGTGCCAGCAGTGAAGGGTCAGGCAGCCCCACAGATACGCAGTATTTT
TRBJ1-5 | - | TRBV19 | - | CASSMGASNQPQHF | TGTGCCAGTAGTATGGGGGCCAGCAATCAGCCCCAGCATTTT
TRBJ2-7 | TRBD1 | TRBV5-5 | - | CASSQGAAYEQYF | TGTGCCAGCAGCCAGGGGGCCGCCTACGAGCAGTACTTC
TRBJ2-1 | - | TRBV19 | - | CASSIARLSYNEQFF | TGTGCCAGTAGTATCGCTAGACTCTCCTACAATGAGCAGTTCTTC
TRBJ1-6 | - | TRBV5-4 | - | CASSLVPFEAPLHF | TGTGCCAGCAGCTTGGTACCTTTCGAGGCACCCCTCCACTTT
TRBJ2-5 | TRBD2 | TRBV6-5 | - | CASSPGGYQETQYF | TGTGCCAGCAGTCCCGGGGGGTACCAAGAGACCCAGTACTTC
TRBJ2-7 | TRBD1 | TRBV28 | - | CASMGSQGARYEQYF | TGTGCCAGCATGGGTTCCCAGGGGGCCAGATACGAGCAGTACTTC
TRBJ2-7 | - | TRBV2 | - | CATRLRESSYEQYF | TGTGCCACCCGACTCAGGGAAAGCTCCTACGAGCAGTACTTC
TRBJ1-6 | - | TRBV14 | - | CASSHGLGRSPLHF | TGTGCCAGCAGCCATGGGCTGGGTCGATCACCCCTCCACTTT
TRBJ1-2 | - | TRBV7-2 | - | CASSFTGRGYTF | TGTGCCAGCAGCTTCACAGGCAGAGGCTACACCTTC
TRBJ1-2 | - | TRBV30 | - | CAWSVEHRVGNYGYTF | TGTGCCTGGAGTGTAGAGCACAGGGTGGGTAACTATGGCTACACCTTC
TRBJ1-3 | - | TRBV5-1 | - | CASSLEAGDGNTIYF | TGCGCCAGCAGCTTGGAGGCAGGGGATGGAAACACCATATATTTT
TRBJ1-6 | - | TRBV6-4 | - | CASSKTVGNSPLHF | TGTGCCAGCAGTAAGACGGTCGGGAATTCACCCCTCCACTTT